This T cell receptor beta chain stems from a study of vaccination effects on CD4 cells after COVID-19. Overall study: After the second dose, samples were taken at median day 72. Broader study findings: The vaccine-induced clones of healthy vaccinees included only 1 of 255 that cross-reacted with common cold coronaviruses. Late post-vaccination samples showed marked contraction of infection- and vaccine-induced clones.

Pools of viral peptides were used by the ViraFEST assay to expand antigen-specific CD4+ T cells ahead of sequencing. Having been cultured for about ten days, the cells underwent CD4+ T cell isolation. Each person got two doses of an mRNA SARS-CoV-2 vaccine, BNT162b2 or mRNA-1273. Each vaccine recipient was nucleocapsid antibody negative and had no prior SARS-CoV-2 infection. The CDR3 has 14 residues. After removal of 5 bases from V and 7 bases from J, the junction contained 8 bases not matched to a gene. The V gene's germline CDR1 is LGHDT and CDR2 YNNKEL (reference sequence). Concerning this clone: Its antigen remains unidentified.

Sequencing was performed with immunoSEQ multiplex PCR; in TCRdb, only in-frame clones are kept and a portion is missing. The data hold more than 11,000 clones, with about 72% observed a single time. This receptor was identified in a human donor who received a COVID-19 vaccine. The source was CD4+ T cells from PBMCs cultured with SARS-CoV-2 spike peptides, collected after COVID-19 vaccination. The V call is TRBV3-1 (or the pseudogene TRBV3-2), the J call TRBJ2-1; TRBD1 matches 7 bases. CDR3 coding DNA: TGTGCCAGCAGCGCCGGGACAGCGAGAAATGAGCAGTTCTTC. It translates to CASSAGTARNEQFF.